This T cell receptor (beta chain) was profiled in a study of blood T cell repertoires in COVID-19. Here immunoSEQ multiplex PCR was the method, and the copy in TCRdb shows in-frame clones only, minus some. The data contain more than 250,000 clones, around 86% of them singletons. Categorization into cohorts depended on clinical history that participants reported. The V and J ends lost 2 bases and 5 bases respectively, with 4 bases between them. The V gene's germline CDR1 is MNHEY and CDR2 SVGAGI. This CDR3 is built from 11 residues. The receptor's source is a woman between 18 and 30 years old who had recovered from COVID-19. The sequenced material came from PBMCs or T cells enriched from blood (not recorded which). The chain has TRBV6-5 and TRBJ2-7, with D uncertain. The CDR3 DNA reads TGTGCCAGCAGTTACCGGGACGAGCAGTACTTC. Amino acids: CASSYRDEQYF.